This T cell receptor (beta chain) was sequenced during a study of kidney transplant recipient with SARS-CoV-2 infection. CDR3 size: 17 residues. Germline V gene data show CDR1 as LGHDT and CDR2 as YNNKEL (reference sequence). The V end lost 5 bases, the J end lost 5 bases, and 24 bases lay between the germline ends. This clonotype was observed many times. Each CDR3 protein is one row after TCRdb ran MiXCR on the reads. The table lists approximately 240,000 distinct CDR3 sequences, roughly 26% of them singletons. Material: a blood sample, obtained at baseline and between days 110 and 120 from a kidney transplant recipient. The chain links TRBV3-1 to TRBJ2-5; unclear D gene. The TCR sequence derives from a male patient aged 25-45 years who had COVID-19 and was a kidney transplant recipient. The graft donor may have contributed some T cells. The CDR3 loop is CASSFQRPISFSETQYF. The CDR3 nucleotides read TGTGCCAGCAGCTTCCAACGTCCCATTTCTTTCTCTGAGACCCAGTACTTC.